This entry features one TCR beta chain sequence. Antigen: not known. The sample comes from a study of blood T cells in healthy people across ages. Overall study context: There was about one barcoded beta molecule captured by template switching per two T cells. Study observations and caveats: The unknown donor CMV status may have confounded expanded clonotype changes. Older age went with lower TCR beta diversity per million T cells, in a roughly linear way. It was the long-lived donors that had more naive CD4+ cells and higher diversity than aged donors.

Primers used in a second PCR of roughly 6 to 11 cycles were a sample-barcoded 5' primer and a J-beta primer mix. Using its own MiXCR run on the 5' RACE reads, TCRdb lists one record per CDR3 protein. This table has roughly 930,000 distinct CDR3 sequences, roughly 50% appearing once. This sequence was found in a man aged 30 to 39 in good health. The sample was blood.

Written as DNA, the CDR3 is TGTGCCAGCAGCCAAGTTCAGCGACAGGGTGGCTCCTACGAGCAGTACTTC. Translated: CASSQVQRQGGSYEQYF. The chain uses TRBV3-1 and TRBJ2-7; 7 bases agree with TRBD1. CDR1 and CDR2 from the germline V gene are LGHDT and YNNKEL (reference sequence). The CDR3 length is 17 residues. V dropped 1 base and J dropped 0; count of bases not matched to a gene: 9.